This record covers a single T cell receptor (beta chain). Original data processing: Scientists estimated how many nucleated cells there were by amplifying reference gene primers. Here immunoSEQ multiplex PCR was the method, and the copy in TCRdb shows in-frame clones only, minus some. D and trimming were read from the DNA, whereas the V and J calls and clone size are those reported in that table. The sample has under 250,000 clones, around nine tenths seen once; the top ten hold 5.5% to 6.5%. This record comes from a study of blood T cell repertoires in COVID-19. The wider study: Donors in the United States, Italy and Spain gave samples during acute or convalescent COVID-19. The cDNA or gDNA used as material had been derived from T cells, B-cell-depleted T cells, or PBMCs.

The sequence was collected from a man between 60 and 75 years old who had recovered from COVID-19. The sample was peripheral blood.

In nucleotides, the CDR3 is TGTGCCAGTAGTATGACAGGGGGCGCTAGGAGCAATCAGCCCCAGCATTTT. Residues: CASSMTGGARSNQPQHF. The chain joins TRBV19 to TRBJ1-5; 10 bases are shared with TRBD1. V gave up 3 bases and J gave up 1 base; unmatched junction bases: 6. This CDR3 is 17 amino acids long. Germline V gives CDR1 LNHDA, CDR2 SQIVND (reference sequence).